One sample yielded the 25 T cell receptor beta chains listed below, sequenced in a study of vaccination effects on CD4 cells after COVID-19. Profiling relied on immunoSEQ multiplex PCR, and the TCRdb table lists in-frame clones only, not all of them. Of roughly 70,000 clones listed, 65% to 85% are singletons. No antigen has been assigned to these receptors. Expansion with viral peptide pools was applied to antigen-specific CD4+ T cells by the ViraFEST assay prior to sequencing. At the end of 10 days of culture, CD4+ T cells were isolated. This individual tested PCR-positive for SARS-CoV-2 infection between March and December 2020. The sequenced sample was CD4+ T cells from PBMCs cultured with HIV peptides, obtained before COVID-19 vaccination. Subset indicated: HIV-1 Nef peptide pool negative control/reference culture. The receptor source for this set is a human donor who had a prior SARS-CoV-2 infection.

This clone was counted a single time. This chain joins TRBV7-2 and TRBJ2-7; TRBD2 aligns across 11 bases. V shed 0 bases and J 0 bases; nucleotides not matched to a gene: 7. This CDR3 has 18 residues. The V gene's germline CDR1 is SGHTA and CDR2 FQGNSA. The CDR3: CASSLAVQTSGTSYEQYF. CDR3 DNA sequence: TGTGCCAGCAGCTTAGCAGTACAGACTAGCGGGACCTCCTACGAGCAGTACTTC.

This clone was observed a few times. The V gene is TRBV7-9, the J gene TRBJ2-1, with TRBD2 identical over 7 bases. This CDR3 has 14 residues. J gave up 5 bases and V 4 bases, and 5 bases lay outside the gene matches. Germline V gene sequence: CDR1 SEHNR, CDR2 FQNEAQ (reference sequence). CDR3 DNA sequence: TGTGCCAGCAGCTGGGGTCGGGGGGACAATGAGCAGTTCTTC. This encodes CASSWGRGDNEQFF.

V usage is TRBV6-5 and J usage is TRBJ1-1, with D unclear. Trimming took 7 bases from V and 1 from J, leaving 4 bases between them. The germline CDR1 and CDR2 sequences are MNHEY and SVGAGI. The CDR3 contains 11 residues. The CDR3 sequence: CASTKNTEAFF. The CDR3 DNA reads TGTGCCAGCACGAAGAACACTGAAGCTTTCTTT.

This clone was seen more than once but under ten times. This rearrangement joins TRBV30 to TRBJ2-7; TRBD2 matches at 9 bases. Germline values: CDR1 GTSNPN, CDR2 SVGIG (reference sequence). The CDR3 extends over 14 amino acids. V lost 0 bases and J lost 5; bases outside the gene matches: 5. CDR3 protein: CAWSVRPSGNEQYF. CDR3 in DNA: TGTGCCTGGAGTGTACGTCCTAGCGGGAACGAGCAGTACTTC.

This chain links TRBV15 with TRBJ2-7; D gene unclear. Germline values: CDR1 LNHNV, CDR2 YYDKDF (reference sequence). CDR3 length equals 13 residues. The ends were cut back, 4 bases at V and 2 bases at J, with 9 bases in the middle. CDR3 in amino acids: CATSKWTTYEQYF. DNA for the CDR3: TGTGCCACCAGCAAATGGACGACCTACGAGCAGTACTTC.

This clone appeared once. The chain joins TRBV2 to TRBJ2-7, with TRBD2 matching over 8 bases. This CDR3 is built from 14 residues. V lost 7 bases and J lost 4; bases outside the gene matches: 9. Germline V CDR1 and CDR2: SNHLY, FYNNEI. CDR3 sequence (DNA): TGTGCCAGCACTCCGGGGGGGGGCAGGTACGAGCAGTACTTC. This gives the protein CASTPGGGRYEQYF.

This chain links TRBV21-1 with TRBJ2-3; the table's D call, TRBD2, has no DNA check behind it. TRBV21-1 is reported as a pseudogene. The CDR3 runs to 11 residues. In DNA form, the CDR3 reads TGTGCCAGCAGCAACGCAGATACGCAGTATTTT. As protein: CASSNADTQYF.

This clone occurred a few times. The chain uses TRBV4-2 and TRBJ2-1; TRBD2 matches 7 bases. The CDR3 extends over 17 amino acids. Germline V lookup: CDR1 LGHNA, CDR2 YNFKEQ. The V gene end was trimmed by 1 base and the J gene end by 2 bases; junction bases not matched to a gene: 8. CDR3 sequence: CASSQGGGAGPYNEQFF. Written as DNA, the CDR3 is TGTGCCAGCAGCCAAGGTGGAGGAGCGGGACCCTACAATGAGCAGTTCTTC.

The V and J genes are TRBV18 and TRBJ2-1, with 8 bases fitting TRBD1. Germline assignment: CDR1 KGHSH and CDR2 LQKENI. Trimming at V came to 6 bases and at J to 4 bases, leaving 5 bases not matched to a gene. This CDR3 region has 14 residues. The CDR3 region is CASSLDRVYNEQFF. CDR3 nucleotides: TGTGCCAGCTCCCTGGACAGGGTTTACAATGAGCAGTTCTTC. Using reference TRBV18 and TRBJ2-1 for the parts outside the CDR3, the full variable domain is NAGVMQNPRHLVRRRGQEARLRCSPMKGHSHVYWYRQLPEEGLKFMVYLQKENIIDESGMPKERFSAEFPKEGPSILRIQQVVRGDSAAYFCASSLDRVYNEQFFGPGTRLTVL.

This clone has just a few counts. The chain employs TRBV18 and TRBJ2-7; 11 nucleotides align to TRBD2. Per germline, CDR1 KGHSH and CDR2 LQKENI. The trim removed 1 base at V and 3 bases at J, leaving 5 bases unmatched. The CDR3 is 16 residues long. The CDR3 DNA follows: TGTGCCAGCTCACCACAACTAGCGGGGGCAAACTACGAGCAGTACTTC. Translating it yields CASSPQLAGANYEQYF.

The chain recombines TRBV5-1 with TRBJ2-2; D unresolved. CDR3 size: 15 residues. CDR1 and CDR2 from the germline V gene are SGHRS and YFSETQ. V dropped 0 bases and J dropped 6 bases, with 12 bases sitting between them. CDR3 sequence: CASSLEGGQPGELFF. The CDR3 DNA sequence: TGCGCCAGCAGCTTGGAAGGTGGGCAGCCCGGGGAGCTGTTTTTT.

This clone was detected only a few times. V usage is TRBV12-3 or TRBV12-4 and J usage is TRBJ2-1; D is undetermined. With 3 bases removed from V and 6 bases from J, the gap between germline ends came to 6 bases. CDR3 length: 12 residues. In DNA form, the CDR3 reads TGTGCCAGCAGTTTGAACGTCAATGAGCAGTTCTTC. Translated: CASSLNVNEQFF.

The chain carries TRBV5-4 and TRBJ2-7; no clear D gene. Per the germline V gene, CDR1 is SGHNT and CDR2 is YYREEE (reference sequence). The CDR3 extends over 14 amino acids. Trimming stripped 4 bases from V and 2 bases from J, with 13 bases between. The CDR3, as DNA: TGTGCCAGCAGCCAGACGACCGATGCCTACGAGCAGTACTTC. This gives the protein CASSQTTDAYEQYF.

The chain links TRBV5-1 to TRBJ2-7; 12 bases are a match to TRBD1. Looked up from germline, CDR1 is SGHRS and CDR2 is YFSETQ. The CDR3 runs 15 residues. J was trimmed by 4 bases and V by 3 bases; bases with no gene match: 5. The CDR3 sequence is CASSWGQGAVYEQYF. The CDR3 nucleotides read TGCGCCAGCAGCTGGGGACAGGGGGCGGTTTACGAGCAGTACTTC.

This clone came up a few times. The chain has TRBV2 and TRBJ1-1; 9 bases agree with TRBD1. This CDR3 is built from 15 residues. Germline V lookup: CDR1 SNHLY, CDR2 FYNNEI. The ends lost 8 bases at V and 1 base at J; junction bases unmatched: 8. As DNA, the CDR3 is TGTGCCAGCGGACCCGGGACAGGGTGGAACACTGAAGCTTTCTTT. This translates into CASGPGTGWNTEAFF.

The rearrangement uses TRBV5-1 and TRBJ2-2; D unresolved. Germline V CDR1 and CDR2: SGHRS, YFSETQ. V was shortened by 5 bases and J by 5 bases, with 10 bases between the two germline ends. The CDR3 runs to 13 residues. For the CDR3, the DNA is TGCGCCAGCAGTTTCGATCGGACCGGGGAGCTGTTTTTT. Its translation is CASSFDRTGELFF.

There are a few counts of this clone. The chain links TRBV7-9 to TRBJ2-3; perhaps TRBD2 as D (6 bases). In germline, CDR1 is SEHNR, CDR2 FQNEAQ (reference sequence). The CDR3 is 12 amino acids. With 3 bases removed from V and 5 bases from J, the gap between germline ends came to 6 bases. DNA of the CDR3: TGTGCCAGCAGCTTCGGGGGAGATACGCAGTATTTT. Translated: CASSFGGDTQYF. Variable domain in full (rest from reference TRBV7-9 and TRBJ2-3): DTGVSQNPRHKITKRGQNVTFRCDPISEHNRLYWYRQTLGQGPEFLTYFQNEAQLEKSRLLSDRFSAERPKGSFSTLEIQRTEQGDSAMYLCASSFGGDTQYFGPGTRLTVL.

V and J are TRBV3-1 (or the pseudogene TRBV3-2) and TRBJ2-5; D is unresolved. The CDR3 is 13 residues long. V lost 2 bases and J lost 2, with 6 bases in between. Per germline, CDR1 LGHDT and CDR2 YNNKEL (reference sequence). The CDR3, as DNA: TGTGCCAGCAGCCAAACTGTACAAGAGACCCAGTACTTC. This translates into CASSQTVQETQYF.

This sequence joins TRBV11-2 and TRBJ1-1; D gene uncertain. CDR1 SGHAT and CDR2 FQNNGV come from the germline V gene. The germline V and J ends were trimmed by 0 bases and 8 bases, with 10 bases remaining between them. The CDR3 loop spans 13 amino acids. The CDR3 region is CASSLEDWTEAFF. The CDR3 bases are TGTGCCAGCAGCTTAGAGGACTGGACCGAAGCTTTCTTT.

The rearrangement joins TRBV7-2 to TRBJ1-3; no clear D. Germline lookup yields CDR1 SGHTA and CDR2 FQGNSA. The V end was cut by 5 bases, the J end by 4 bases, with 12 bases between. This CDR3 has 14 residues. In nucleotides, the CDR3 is TGTGCCAGCAGCCTCGGGCACCGAGGAAACACCATATATTTT. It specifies CASSLGHRGNTIYF.

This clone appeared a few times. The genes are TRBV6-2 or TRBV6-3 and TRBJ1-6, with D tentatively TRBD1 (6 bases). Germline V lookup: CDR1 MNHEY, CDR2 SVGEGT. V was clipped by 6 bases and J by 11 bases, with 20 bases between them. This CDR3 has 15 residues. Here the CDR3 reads CASSSSQGFAAPLHF. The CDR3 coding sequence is TGTGCCAGCAGCTCATCGCAGGGGTTTGCGGCACCCCTCCACTTT.

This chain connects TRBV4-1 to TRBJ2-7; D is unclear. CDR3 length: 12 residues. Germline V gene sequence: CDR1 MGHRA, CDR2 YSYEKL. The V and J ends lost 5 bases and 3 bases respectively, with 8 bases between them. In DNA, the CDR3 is TGCGCCAGCAGCAGCCACCTCTACGAGCAGTACTTC. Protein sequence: CASSSHLYEQYF.

The DNA of the CDR3 is TGTGCCAGCAGCCCTCAGCGGGCTAGCGGGAGGGACGAGCAGTTCTTC. Protein product: CASSPQRASGRDEQFF. The chain combines TRBV7-9 with TRBJ2-1, with 12 bases lining up with TRBD2. The CDR3 loop spans 16 amino acids. J gave up 10 bases and V 5 bases, and 12 bases lay outside the gene matches. Germline loops: CDR1 SEHNR, CDR2 FQNEAQ (reference sequence).

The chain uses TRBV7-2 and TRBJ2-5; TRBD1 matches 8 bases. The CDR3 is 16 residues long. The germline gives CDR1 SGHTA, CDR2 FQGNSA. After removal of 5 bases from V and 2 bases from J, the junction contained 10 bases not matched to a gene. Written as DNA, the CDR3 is TGTGCCAGCAGCCAATCAATAACAGGGGGTCAAGAGACCCAGTACTTC. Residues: CASSQSITGGQETQYF. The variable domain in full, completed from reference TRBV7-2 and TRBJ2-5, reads GAGVSQSPSNKVTEKGKDVELRCDPISGHTALYWYRQSLGQGLEFLIYFQGNSAPDKSGLPSDRFSAERTGGSVSTLTIQRTQQEDSAVYLCASSQSITGGQETQYFGPGTRLLVL.

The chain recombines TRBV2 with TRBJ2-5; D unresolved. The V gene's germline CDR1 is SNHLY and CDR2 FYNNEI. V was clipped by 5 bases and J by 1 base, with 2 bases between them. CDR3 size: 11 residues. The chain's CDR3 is CASSLQETQYF. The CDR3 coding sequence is TGTGCCAGCAGTCTCCAAGAGACCCAGTACTTC.